This T cell receptor (beta chain) was captured by sequencing in a study of T cell responses to AZD1222 COVID-19 vaccine. Generated by immunoSEQ multiplex PCR, the TCRdb table keeps only in-frame clones and is missing some. The sample includes 95,000 to 100,000 clones, roughly nine tenths of them seen just once. The V and J ends lost 5 bases and 5 bases respectively, with 10 bases between them. This CDR3 has 13 amino acids. Study-wide points: Donors were chiefly white British, with a greater number of females, and clonal diversity was perhaps underestimated. Spike-spanning, vaccine-associated CD4 TCRs were dominant at 160-218 and 743-854. Baseline antibody screening turned up just six or seven seropositive AZD1222 recipients. The study reported that nearly half of spike-specific TCRs target unmutated variant regions.

Concerning this clone itself: What it binds is not known.

The rearrangement joins TRBV12-3 or TRBV12-4 to TRBJ1-5, with no clear D. The sample here was peripheral blood, taken on day 0 of AZD1222 vaccination. The TCR comes from an adult in good health. CDR3 in DNA: TGTGCCAGCAGTATCTCAGAGTATCAGCCCCAGCATTTT. This encodes CASSISEYQPQHF.